Detailed here is one TCR beta chain. Antigen: not known. TCRdb re-analyzed the 5' RACE reads; it lists each CDR3 protein once, without DNA. The sample's table shows some 450,000 distinct CDR3 sequences. The sample comes from a study of monozygotic twins with inflammatory bowel disease. Findings of the study overall: Some repertoire variability may stem from patients' differing immunosuppressive treatments.

Germline lookup yields CDR1 KGHDR and CDR2 SFDVKD. This CDR3 region has 14 residues. The J gene is TRBJ2-1, the V gene TRBV24-1; TCRdb gives TRBD1 as the D gene, but with no DNA this cannot be confirmed. The source is a human donor with ulcerative colitis or Crohn's disease, or a healthy co-twin of an affected twin (not recorded which). Sequenced sample: blood. The CDR3 region is CATAGTASYNEQFF.